This is a list of T cell receptor beta chains from one sample in a study of blood T cell repertoires in COVID-19. Assay used: immunoSEQ multiplex PCR; TCRdb lists only in-frame clones, some missing. The sample yields 150,000 to 200,000 clones, nearly 90% seen once. The sample was peripheral blood. Receptors were obtained from a man aged 18 to 30 who had recovered from COVID-19. The CDR3 runs from the conserved cysteine through the conserved F or W. A D gene is named only where the DNA matches it firmly. Clone sizes are given selectively: once, few, many, or a class where the clone is expanded.

>TRBD1|TRBJ2-1|TRBV24-1|-
TGTGCCACCAGTGATTCCGGGACAGTCAATGAGCAGTTCTTC
CATSDSGTVNEQFF
>-|TRBJ2-2|TRBV19|-
TGTGCCATTCGAGCCGACAGATATACGTTCACCGGGGAGCTGTTTTTT
CAIRADRYTFTGELFF
>-|TRBJ1-5|TRBV12-5|-
TGTGCTAGTGGTCCTCAGGGTCCCAATCAGCCCCAGCATTTT
CASGPQGPNQPQHF
>TRBD2|TRBJ2-3|TRBV4-1|once
TGCGCCAGCAGCCCCTTAGCGGGGAGCACAGATACGCAGTATTTT
CASSPLAGSTDTQYF
>TRBD1|TRBJ1-2|TRBV6-5|-
TGTGCCAGCAGTTACTTGGGAACAGGGGGAAGAGGCTACACCTTC
CASSYLGTGGRGYTF
>-|TRBJ2-7|TRBV3-1/TRBV3-2|-
TGTGCCAGCAGCCTCCACAGGGTTCCCTACGAGCAGTACTTC
CASSLHRVPYEQYF
>TRBD1|TRBJ1-5|TRBV18|-
TGTGCCAGCTCCCTCGACAGGGGGGGCCAGCCCCAGCATTTT
CASSLDRGGQPQHF
>TRBD1|TRBJ1-5|TRBV6-5|-
TGTGCCAGCAGGTCAACCGGGACAGGGAATCAGCCCCAGCATTTT
CASRSTGTGNQPQHF
>TRBD2|TRBJ2-3|TRBV28|-
TGTGCCAGCAGTTCAGCGGGGCTGGGCCCGGATACGCAGTATTTT
CASSSAGLGPDTQYF
>-|TRBJ2-7|TRBV5-1|-
TGCGCCAGCAGCTTGGACAGTCTGGGTGGGTACGAGCAGTACTTC
CASSLDSLGGYEQYF
>TRBD2|TRBJ2-2|TRBV7-6|-
TGTGCCAGCAGCTCCGTGGGGGGAGGGATCGCCGGGGAGCTGTTTTTT
CASSSVGGGIAGELFF
>-|TRBJ1-5|TRBV6-5|-
TGTGCCAGCAGTTACGGGGGGTCGGGGCAGCCCCAGCATTTT
CASSYGGSGQPQHF
>-|TRBJ1-5|TRBV6-5|-
TGTGCCAGCAGTCCCAACTCAAATCAGCCCCAGCATTTT
CASSPNSNQPQHF
>TRBD1|TRBJ2-7|TRBV9|-
TGTGCCAGCAGCGTAGGGTCAGGGGGACGGGACATCCGCGAGCAGTACTTC
CASSVGSGGRDIREQYF
>-|TRBJ2-1|TRBV5-4|-
TGTGCCAGCAGCTTCGGGTTTGTGGAGAATAATGAGCAGTTCTTC
CASSFGFVENNEQFF
>TRBD1|TRBJ2-3|TRBV2|-
TGTGCCAGCAGGACAGGGTATTCTCCTAGCACAGATACGCAGTATTTT
CASRTGYSPSTDTQYF
>TRBD2|TRBJ2-4|TRBV13|-
TGTGCCAGCAGCTTCTCCCTAGCGGGAGTAAAAAACATTCAGTACTTC
CASSFSLAGVKNIQYF
>-|TRBJ2-5|TRBV25-1|-
TGTGCCAGCAGTGAGGGCGACAGGTCTGACCAAGAGACCCAGTACTTC
CASSEGDRSDQETQYF
>TRBD1|TRBJ1-5|TRBV7-2|-
TGTGCCAGCAGCACAACAGGGGAGGCGAATCAGCCCCAGCATTTT
CASSTTGEANQPQHF
>-|TRBJ2-1|TRBV25-1|-
TGTGCCAGCATGGACAGCCACTACAATGAGCAGTTCTTC
CASMDSHYNEQFF
>TRBD1|TRBJ2-1|TRBV11-2|many
TGTGCCAGCAGCCGGGACAGCGTAATACTCAATGAGCAGTTCTTC
CASSRDSVILNEQFF
>TRBD1|TRBJ1-1|TRBV6-2/TRBV6-3|-
TGTGCCAGCAGCCGGACAGGGTTCGGCACTGAAGCTTTCTTT
CASSRTGFGTEAFF
>TRBD2|TRBJ2-2|TRBV7-9|-
TGTGCCAGCATAGACCGGACTAGCGGGATTACCGGGGAGCTGTTTTTT
CASIDRTSGITGELFF
>TRBD2|TRBJ2-1|TRBV2|-
TGTGCCAGCAGTGCCGGGGGGGGGTACAATGAGCAGTTCTTC
CASSAGGGYNEQFF
>-|TRBJ2-2|TRBV12-3/TRBV12-4|-
TGTGCCAGCAGTCCAGTTGGGCGTGGGGAGCTGTTTTTT
CASSPVGRGELFF
>-|TRBJ1-4|TRBV6-6|-
TGTGCCAGCAGGTCGACAAGAACTAATGAAAAACTGTTTTTT
CASRSTRTNEKLFF
>-|TRBJ1-2|TRBV29-1|once
TGCAGCGTTGAAGAGGGGGGACGGCCCTATGGCTACACCTTC
CSVEEGGRPYGYTF
>-|TRBJ1-1|TRBV29-1|many
TGCAGCGTTGCAAACACTGAAGCTTTCTTT
CSVANTEAFF
>-|TRBJ2-2|TRBV20-1|-
TGCAGTGCTAGTTTGTCAGGTATCACCGGGGAGCTGTTTTTT
CSASLSGITGELFF
>-|TRBJ2-7|TRBV28|-
TGTGCCAGCAGCGAGGGGGGGCCCGCCTACGAGCAGTACTTC
CASSEGGPAYEQYF
>-|TRBJ2-2|TRBV14|-
TGTGCCAGCAGCCAAAATCGACTAAACACCGGGGAGCTGTTTTTT
CASSQNRLNTGELFF
>-|TRBJ1-6|TRBV5-6|-
TGTGCCAGCAGCTTAAGACTCAGAAATTCACCCCTCCACTTT
CASSLRLRNSPLHF
>TRBD2|TRBJ2-7|TRBV7-2|-
TGTGCCAGCAGCTTAGTACTAGCGGGGGGGGTCGGAGAGCAGTACTTC
CASSLVLAGGVGEQYF
>TRBD2|TRBJ2-2|TRBV9|-
TGTGCCAGCAGCGGGACTAGCGGGCGGAACACCGGGGAGCTGTTTTTT
CASSGTSGRNTGELFF
>-|TRBJ2-3|TRBV11-1|-
TGTGCCAGCAGCGCAGGGGTGGGTACGCAGTATTTT
CASSAGVGTQYF
>TRBD2|TRBJ2-3|TRBV20-1|-
TGCAGTGCTAGTGGGACTACGGAAGATACGCAGTATTTT
CSASGTTEDTQYF